This record covers a single T cell receptor (beta chain). From germline, CDR1 is GTSNPN and CDR2 SVGIG (reference sequence). Trimming cost V 2 bases and J 0 bases, with 20 bases left between them. This CDR3 comprises 18 residues. This entry is derived from a study of OX40 agonist ivuxolimab in advanced cancers. Whole-study context: A male proportion of 82.7% was recorded, with mean age about 62 years and range about 20 to 79. Three individuals attained partial responses, comprising one hepatocellular carcinoma case and two cutaneous melanoma cases.

Repertoires were generated with immunoSEQ multiplex PCR, while TCRdb's copy carries only in-frame clones and drops some. The repertoire holds 85,000 to 100,000 clones, with about 90% as singletons. Blood sampling took place at baseline, cycle 4 day 1, and cycle 7 day 1. This TCR was recovered from an adult with an advanced solid tumor such as melanoma, head and neck, liver or kidney cancer. The rearrangement uses TRBV30 and TRBJ2-4; tentatively, D is TRBD1 (6 bases). The sample here was CD4+ or CD8+ T cells sorted from blood, taken in a trial of the OX40 agonist ivuxolimab. CDR3 amino acids: CAWSPPIRDNLAKNIQYF. CDR3 bases: TGTGCCTGGAGTCCACCCATCCGGGACAACCTAGCCAAAAACATTCAGTACTTC.